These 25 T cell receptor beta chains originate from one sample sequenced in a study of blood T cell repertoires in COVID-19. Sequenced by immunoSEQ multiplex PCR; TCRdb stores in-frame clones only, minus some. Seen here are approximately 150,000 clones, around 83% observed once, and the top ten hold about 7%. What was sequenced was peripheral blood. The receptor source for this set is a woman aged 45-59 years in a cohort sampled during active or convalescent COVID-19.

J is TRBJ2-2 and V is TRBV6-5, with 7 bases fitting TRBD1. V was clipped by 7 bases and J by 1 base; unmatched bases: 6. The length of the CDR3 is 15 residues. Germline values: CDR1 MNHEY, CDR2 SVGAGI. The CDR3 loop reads CASIYRTGNTGELFF. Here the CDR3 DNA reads TGTGCCAGCATTTATAGGACAGGGAACACCGGGGAGCTGTTTTTT.

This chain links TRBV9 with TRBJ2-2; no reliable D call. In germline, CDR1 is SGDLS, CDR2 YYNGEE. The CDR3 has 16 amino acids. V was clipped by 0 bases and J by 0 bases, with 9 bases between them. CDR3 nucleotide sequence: TGTGCCAGCAGCGTAGTTCCTACTACGAACACCGGGGAGCTGTTTTTT. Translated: CASSVVPTTNTGELFF.

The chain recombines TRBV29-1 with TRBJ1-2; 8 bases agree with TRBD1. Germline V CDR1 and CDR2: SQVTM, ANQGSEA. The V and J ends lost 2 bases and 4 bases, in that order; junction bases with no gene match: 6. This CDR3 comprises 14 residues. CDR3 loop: CSVEQGASRYGYTF. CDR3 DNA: TGCAGCGTTGAACAGGGGGCAAGTCGCTATGGCTACACCTTC.

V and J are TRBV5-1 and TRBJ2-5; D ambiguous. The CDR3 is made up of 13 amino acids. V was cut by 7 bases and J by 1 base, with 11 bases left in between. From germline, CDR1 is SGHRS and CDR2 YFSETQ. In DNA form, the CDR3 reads TGCGCCAGCGGTCTTATCGGCCAAGAGACCCAGTACTTC. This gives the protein CASGLIGQETQYF.

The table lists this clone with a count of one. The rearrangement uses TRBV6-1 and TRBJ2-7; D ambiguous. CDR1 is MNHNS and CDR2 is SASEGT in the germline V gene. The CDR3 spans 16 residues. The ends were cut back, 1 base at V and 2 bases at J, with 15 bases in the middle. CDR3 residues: CASSEGLLRSPYEQYF. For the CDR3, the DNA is TGTGCCAGCAGTGAAGGACTTCTCCGTTCACCCTACGAGCAGTACTTC.

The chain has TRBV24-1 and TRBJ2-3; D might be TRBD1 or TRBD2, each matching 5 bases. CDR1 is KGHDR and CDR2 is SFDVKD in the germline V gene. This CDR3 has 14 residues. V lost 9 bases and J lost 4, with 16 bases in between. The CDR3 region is CATGGGVQADTQYF. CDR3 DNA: TGTGCCACCGGTGGAGGCGTACAGGCAGATACGCAGTATTTT.

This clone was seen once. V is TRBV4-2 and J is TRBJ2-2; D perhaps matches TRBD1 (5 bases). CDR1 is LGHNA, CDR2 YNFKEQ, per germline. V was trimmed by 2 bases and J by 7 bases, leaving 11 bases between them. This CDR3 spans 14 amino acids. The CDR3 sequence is CASSQRQTVGELFF. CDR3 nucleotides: TGTGCCAGCAGCCAAAGACAGACCGTCGGGGAGCTGTTTTTT.

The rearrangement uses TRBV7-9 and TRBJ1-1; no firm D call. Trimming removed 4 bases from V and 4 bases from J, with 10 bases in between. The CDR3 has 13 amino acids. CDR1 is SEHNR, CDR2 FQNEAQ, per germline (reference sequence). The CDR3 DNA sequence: TGTGCCAGCAGCTGGGAGGGTGGCACTGAAGCTTTCTTT. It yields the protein CASSWEGGTEAFF.

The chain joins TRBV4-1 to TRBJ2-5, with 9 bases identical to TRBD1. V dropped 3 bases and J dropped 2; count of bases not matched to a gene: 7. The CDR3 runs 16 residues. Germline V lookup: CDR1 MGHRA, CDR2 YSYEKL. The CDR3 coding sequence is TGCGCCAGCAGCCAGCCAACCGGGACAGGGCAAGAGACCCAGTACTTC. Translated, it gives CASSQPTGTGQETQYF.

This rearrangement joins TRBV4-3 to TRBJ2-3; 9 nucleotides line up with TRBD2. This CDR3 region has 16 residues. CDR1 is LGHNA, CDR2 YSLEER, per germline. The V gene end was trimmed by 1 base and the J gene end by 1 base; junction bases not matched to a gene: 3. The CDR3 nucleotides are TGCGCCAGCAGCCAAGTGGTAGCGGGGGGCACAGATACGCAGTATTTT. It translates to CASSQVVAGGTDTQYF.

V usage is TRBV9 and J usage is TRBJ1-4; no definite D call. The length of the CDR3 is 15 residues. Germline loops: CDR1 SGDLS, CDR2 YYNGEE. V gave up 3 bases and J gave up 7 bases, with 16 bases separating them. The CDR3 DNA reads TGTGCCAGCAGCGAACGAACCGGGAGGTCTGAAAAACTGTTTTTT. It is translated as CASSERTGRSEKLFF.

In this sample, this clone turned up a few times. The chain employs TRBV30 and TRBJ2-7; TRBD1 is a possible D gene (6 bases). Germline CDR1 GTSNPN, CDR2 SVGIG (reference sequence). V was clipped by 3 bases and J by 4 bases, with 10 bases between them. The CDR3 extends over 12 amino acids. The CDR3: CAWSAGQYEQYF. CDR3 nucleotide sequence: TGTGCCTGGAGCGCAGGACAGTACGAGCAGTACTTC.

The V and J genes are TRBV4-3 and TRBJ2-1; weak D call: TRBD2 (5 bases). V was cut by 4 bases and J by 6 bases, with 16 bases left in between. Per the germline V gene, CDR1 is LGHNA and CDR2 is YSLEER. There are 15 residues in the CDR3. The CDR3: CASSPQRQTRNEQFF. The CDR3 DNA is TGCGCCAGCAGCCCTCAGCGGCAGACCCGCAATGAGCAGTTCTTC.

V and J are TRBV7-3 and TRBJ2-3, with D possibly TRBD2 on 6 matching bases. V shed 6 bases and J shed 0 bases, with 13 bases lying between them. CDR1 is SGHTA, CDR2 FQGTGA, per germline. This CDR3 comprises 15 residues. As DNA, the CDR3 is TGTGCCAGCAGGGCAGCGGGTGTTAGCACAGATACGCAGTATTTT. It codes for CASRAAGVSTDTQYF.

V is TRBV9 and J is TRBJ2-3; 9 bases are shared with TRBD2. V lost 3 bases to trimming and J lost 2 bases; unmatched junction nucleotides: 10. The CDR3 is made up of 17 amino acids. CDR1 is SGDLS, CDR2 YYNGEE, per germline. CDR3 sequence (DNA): TGTGCCAGCAGCGCGACCTATAGCGGGGGCCCCACAGATACGCAGTATTTT. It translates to CASSATYSGGPTDTQYF.

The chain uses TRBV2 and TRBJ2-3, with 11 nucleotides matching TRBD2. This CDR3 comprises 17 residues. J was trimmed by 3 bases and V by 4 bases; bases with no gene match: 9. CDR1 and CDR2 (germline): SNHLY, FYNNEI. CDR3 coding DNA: TGTGCCAGCAGTGTAGCGGGGGGGCTTTTAGGTACAGATACGCAGTATTTT. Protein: CASSVAGGLLGTDTQYF.

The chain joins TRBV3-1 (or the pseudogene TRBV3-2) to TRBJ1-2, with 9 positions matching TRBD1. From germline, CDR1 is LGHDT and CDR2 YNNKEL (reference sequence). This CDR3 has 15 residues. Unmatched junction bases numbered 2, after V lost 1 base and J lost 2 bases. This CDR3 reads CASSQVGTGNYGYTF. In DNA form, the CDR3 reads TGTGCCAGCAGCCAAGTGGGGACAGGGAACTATGGCTACACCTTC.

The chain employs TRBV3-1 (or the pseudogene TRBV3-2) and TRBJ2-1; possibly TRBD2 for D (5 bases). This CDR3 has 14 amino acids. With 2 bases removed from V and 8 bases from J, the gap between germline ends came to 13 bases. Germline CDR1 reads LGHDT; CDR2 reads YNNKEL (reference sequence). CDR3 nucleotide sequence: TGTGCCAGCAGCCAACAACTAGGTGTTCATGAGCAGTTCTTC. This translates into CASSQQLGVHEQFF.

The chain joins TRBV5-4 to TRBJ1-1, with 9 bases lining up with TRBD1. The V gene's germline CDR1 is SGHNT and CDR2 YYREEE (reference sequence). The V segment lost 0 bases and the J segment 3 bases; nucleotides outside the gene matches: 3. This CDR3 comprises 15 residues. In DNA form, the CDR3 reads TGTGCCAGCAGCTTGGTGACAGGGGGATACACTGAAGCTTTCTTT. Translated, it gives CASSLVTGGYTEAFF.

The CDR3 protein is CASSLQGTQETQYF. CDR3 bases: TGTGCCAGCAGCTTACAGGGGACCCAAGAGACCCAGTACTTC. The V gene is TRBV5-4, the J gene TRBJ2-5, with 7 nucleotides matching TRBD1. Per germline, CDR1 SGHNT and CDR2 YYREEE (reference sequence). V shed 2 bases and J 1 base; nucleotides not matched to a gene: 2. The CDR3 loop spans 14 amino acids.

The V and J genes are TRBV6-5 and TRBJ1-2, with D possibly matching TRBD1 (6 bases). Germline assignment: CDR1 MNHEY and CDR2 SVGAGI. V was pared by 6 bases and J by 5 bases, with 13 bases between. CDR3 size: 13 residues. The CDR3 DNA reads TGTGCCAGCAGCACCGACAGGCGGTATGGCTACACCTTC. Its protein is CASSTDRRYGYTF.

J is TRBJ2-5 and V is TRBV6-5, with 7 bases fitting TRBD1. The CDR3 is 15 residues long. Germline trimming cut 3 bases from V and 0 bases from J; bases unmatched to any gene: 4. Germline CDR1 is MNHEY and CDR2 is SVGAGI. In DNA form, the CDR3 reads TGTGCCAGCAGTTATGGTGGGACAGACCAAGAGACCCAGTACTTC. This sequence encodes CASSYGGTDQETQYF.

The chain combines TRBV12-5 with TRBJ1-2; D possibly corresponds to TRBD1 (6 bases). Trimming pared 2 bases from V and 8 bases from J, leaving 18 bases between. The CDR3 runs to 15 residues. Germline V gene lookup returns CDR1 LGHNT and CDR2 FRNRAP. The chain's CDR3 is CASGLSLQGPRGYTF. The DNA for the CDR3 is TGTGCTAGTGGTTTGAGCCTACAGGGCCCGAGGGGCTACACCTTC.

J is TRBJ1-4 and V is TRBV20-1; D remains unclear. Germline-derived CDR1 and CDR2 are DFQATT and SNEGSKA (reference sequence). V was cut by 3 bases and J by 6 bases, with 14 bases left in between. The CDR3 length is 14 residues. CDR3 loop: CSASLTASHEKLFF. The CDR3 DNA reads TGCAGTGCTAGTCTCACAGCCTCCCATGAAAAACTGTTTTTT.

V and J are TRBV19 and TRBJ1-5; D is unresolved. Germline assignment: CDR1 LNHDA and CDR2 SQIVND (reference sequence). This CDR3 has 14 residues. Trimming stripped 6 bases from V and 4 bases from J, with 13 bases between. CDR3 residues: CASRVQNMNQPQHF. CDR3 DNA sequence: TGTGCCAGTAGAGTTCAGAACATGAATCAGCCCCAGCATTTT. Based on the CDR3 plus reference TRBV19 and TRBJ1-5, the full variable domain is DGGITQSPKYLFRKEGQNVTLSCEQNLNHDAMYWYRQDPGQGLRLIYYSQIVNDFQKGDIAEGYSVSREKKESFPLTVTSAQKNPTAFYLCASRVQNMNQPQHFGDGTRLSIL.